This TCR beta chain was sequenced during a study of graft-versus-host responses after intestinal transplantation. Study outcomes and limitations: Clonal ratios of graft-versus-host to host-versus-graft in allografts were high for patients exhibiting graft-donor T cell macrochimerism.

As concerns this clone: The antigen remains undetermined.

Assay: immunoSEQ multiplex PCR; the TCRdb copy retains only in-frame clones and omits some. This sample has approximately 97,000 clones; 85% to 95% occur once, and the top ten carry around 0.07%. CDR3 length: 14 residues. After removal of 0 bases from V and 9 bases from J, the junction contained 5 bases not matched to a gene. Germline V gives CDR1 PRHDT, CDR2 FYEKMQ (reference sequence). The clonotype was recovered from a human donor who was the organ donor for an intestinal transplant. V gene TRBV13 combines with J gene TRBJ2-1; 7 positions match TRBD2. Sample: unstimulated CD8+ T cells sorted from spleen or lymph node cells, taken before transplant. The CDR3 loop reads CASSLGGGVGEQFF. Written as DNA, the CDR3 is TGTGCCAGCAGCTTAGGGGGAGGGGTGGGTGAGCAGTTCTTC.